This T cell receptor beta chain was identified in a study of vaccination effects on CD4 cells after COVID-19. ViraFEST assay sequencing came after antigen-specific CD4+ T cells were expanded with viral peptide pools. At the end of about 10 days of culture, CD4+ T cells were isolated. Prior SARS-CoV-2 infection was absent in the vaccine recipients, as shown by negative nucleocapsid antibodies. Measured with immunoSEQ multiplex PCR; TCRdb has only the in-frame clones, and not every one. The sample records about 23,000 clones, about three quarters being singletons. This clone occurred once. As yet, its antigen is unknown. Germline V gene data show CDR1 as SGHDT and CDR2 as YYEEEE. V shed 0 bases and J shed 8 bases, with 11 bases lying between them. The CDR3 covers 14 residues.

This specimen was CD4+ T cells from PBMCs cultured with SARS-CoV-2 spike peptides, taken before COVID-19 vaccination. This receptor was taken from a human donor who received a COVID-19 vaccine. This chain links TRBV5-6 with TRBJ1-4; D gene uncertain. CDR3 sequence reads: CASSLGEGSEKLFF. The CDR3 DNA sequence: TGTGCCAGCAGCTTGGGGGAGGGCAGCGAAAAACTGTTTTTT.